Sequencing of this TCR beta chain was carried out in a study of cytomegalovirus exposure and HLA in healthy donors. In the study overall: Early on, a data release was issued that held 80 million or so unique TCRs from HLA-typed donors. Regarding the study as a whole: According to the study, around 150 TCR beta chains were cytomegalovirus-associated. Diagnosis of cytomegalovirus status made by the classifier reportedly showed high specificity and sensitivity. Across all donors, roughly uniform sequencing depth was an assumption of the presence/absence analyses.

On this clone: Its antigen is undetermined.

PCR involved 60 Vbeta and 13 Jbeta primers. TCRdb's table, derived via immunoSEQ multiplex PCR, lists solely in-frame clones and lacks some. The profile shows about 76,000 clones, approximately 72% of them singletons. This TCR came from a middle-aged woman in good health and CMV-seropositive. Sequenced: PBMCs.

The CDR3 bases are TGTGCCAGCAGTTTAGCCAGACAGGGGGCGAGCAATCAGCCCCAGCATTTT. Translation: CASSLARQGASNQPQHF. The J gene is TRBJ1-5, the V gene TRBV28; 10 bases fit TRBD1. This CDR3 has 17 amino acids. The germline gives CDR1 MDHEN, CDR2 SYDVKM. Trimming removed 2 bases from V and 1 base from J; junction bases left unmatched: 5.